This T cell receptor (beta chain) is drawn from a study of radiotherapy plus CTLA-4 blockade in lung cancer. On this clone: The target antigen is unknown.

CTLA-4 blockade using ipilimumab, together with focal radiation, was received by patients with chemo-refractory metastatic non-small-cell lung cancer. Study-wide results and limits: Early blood T cell clone dynamics reportedly forecast response best, with interferon-beta. Blood saw expansion of tumor-derived TCR clones after radiotherapy plus ipilimumab.

The germline CDR1 and CDR2 sequences are SEHNR and FQNEAQ (reference sequence). Unmatched junction bases numbered 10, after V lost 1 base and J lost 2 bases. The CDR3 runs to 18 residues. Method: immunoSEQ multiplex PCR; TCRdb's copy keeps in-frame clones and lacks some. The table lists roughly 130,000 clones, about 90% of them singletons. The rearrangement links TRBV7-9 to TRBJ2-7; 11 positions agree with TRBD2. The sample consisted of peripheral blood, taken from a patient treated with radiotherapy plus ipilimumab. The sequence was collected from a human donor with non-small cell lung cancer that progressed on radiotherapy plus ipilimumab. The chain's CDR3 is CASSLGAVAGGPTYEQYF. The CDR3, as DNA: TGTGCCAGCAGCTTAGGAGCCGTAGCGGGAGGGCCTACCTACGAGCAGTACTTC.